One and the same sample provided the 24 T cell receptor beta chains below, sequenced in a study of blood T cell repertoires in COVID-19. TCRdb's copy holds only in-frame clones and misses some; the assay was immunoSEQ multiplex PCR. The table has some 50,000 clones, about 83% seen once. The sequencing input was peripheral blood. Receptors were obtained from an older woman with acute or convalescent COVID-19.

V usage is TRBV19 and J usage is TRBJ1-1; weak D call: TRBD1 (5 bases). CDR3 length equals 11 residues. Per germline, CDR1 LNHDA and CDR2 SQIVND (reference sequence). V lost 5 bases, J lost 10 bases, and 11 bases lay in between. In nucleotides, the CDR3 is TGTGCCAGTAGTGCGGGGCAGGGAGCTTTCTTT. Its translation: CASSAGQGAFF. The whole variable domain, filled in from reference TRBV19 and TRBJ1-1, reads DGGITQSPKYLFRKEGQNVTLSCEQNLNHDAMYWYRQDPGQGLRLIYYSQIVNDFQKGDIAEGYSVSREKKESFPLTVTSAQKNPTAFYLCASSAGQGAFFGQGTRLTVV.

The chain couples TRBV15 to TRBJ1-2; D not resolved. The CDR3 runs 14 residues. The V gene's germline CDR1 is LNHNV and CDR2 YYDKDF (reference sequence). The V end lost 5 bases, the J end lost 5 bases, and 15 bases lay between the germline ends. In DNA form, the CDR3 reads TGTGCCACCAGCCCCCCCGTGGGAGGGTATGGCTACACCTTC. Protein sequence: CATSPPVGGYGYTF. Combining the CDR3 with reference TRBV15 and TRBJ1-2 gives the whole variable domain DAMVIQNPRYQVTQFGKPVTLSCSQTLNHNVMYWYQQKSSQAPKLLFHYYDKDFNNEADTPDNFQSRRPNTSFCFLDIRSPGLGDTAMYLCATSPPVGGYGYTFGSGTRLTVV.

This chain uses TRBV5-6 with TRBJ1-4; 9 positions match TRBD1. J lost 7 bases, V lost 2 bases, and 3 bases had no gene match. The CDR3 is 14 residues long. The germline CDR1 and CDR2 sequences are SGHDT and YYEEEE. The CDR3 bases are TGTGCCAGCAGCTTTGAGGACAGGGGTGAAAAACTGTTTTTT. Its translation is CASSFEDRGEKLFF. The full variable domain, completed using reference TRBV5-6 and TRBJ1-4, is DAGVTQSPTHLIKTRGQQVTLRCSPKSGHDTVSWYQQALGQGPQFIFQYYEEEERQRGNFPDRFSGHQFPNYSSELNVNALLLGDSALYLCASSFEDRGEKLFFGSGTQLSVL.

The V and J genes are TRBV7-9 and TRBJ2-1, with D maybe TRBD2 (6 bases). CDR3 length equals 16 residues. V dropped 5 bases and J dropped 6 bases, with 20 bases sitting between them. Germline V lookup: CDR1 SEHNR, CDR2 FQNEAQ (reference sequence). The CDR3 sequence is CASSVPRGVVRNEQFF. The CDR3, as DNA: TGTGCCAGCAGCGTACCACGCGGGGTAGTTCGCAATGAGCAGTTCTTC.

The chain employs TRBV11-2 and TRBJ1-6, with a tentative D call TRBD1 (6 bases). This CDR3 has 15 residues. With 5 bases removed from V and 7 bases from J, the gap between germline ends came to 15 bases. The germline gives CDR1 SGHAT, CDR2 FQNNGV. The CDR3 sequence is CASSRGTQLNSPLHF. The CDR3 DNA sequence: TGTGCCAGCAGCCGAGGGACACAGCTGAATTCACCCCTCCACTTT.

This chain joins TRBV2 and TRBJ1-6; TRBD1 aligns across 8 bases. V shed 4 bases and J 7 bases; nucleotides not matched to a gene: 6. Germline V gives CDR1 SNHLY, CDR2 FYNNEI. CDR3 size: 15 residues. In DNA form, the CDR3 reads TGTGCCAGCAGTGGGCAGGGGGCGCGGAATTCACCCCTCCACTTT. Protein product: CASSGQGARNSPLHF. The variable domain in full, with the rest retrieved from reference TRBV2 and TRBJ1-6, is EPEVTQTPSHQVTQMGQEVILRCVPISNHLYFYWYRQILGQKVEFLVSFYNNEISEKSEIFDDQFSVERPDGSNFTLKIRSTKLEDSAMYFCASSGQGARNSPLHFGNGTRLTVT.

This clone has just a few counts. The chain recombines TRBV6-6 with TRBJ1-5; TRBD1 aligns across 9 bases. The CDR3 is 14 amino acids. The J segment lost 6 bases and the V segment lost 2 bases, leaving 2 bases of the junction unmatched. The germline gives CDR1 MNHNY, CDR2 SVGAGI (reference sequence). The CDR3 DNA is TGTGCCAGCAGTTACGGGACAGGGTTTCAGCCCCAGCATTTT. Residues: CASSYGTGFQPQHF.

DNA for the CDR3: TGTGCCAGCAGCCAAGATCTCGGTTTCAGGGGAACTACTGGAAACACCATATATTTT. It codes for CASSQDLGFRGTTGNTIYF. V gene TRBV3-1 (or the pseudogene TRBV3-2) combines with J gene TRBJ1-3; perhaps TRBD1 as D (6 bases). V was pared by 0 bases and J by 2 bases, with 20 bases between. This CDR3 is built from 19 residues. The germline CDR1 and CDR2 sequences are LGHDT and YNNKEL (reference sequence).

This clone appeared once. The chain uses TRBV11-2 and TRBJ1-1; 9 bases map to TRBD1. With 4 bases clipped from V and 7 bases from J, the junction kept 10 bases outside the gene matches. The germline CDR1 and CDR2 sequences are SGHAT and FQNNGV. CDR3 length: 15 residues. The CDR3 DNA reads TGTGCCAGCAGCTCGCAAGGAGGACAGGGGAGTGAAGCTTTCTTT. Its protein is CASSSQGGQGSEAFF.

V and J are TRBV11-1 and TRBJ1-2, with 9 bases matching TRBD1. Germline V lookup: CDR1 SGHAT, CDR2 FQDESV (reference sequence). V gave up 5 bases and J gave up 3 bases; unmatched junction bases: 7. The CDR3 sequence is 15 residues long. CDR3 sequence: CASSEGGQGYYGYTF. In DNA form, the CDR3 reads TGTGCCAGCAGCGAAGGAGGACAGGGGTACTATGGCTACACCTTC.

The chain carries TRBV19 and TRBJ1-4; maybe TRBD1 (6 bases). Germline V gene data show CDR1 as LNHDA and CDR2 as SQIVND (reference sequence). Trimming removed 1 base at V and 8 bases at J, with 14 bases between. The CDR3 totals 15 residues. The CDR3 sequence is CASSIGQAFAEKLFF. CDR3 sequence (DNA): TGTGCCAGTAGTATAGGACAGGCATTTGCGGAAAAACTGTTTTTT. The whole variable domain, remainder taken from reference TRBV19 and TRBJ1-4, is DGGITQSPKYLFRKEGQNVTLSCEQNLNHDAMYWYRQDPGQGLRLIYYSQIVNDFQKGDIAEGYSVSREKKESFPLTVTSAQKNPTAFYLCASSIGQAFAEKLFFGSGTQLSVL.

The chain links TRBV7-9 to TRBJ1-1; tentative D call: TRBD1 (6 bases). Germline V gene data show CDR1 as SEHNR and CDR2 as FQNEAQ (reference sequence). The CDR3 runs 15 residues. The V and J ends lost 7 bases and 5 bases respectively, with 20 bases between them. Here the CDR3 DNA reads TGTGCCAGCATTCCAGGTGGGGGCGGTGGTACTGAAGCTTTCTTT. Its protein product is CASIPGGGGGTEAFF.

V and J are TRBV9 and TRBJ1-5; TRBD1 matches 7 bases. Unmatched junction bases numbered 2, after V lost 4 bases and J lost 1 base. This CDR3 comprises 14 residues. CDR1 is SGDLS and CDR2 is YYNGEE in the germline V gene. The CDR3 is CASSSRGSNQPQHF. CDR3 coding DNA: TGTGCCAGCAGCTCCAGGGGGAGCAATCAGCCCCAGCATTTT. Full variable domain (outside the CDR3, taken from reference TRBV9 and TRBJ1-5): DSGVTQTPKHLITATGQRVTLRCSPRSGDLSVYWYQQSLDQGLQFLIQYYNGEERAKGNILERFSAQQFPDLHSELNLSSLELGDSALYFCASSSRGSNQPQHFGDGTRLSIL.

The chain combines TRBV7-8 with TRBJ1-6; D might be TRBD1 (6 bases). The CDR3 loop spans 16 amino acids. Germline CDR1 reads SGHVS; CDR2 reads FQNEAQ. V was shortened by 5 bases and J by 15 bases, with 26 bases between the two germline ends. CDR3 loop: CASSRRRDTQFSGLHF. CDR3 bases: TGTGCCAGCAGCCGAAGACGGGACACTCAATTCAGTGGCCTCCACTTT.

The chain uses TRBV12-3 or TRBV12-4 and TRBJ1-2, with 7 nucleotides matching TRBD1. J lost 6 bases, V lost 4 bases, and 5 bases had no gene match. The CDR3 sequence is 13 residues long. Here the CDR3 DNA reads TGTGCCAGCAGTTCTCGCGGGACAGATGGCTACACCTTC. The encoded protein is CASSSRGTDGYTF.

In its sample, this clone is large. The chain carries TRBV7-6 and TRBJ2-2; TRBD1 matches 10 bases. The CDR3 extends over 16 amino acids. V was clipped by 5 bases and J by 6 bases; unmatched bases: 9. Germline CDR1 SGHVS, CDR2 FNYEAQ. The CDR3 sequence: CASSLWDRGNPGELFF. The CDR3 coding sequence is TGTGCCAGCAGCCTATGGGACAGGGGAAACCCCGGGGAGCTGTTTTTT.

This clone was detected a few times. For the CDR3, the DNA is TGTGCCAGCAGTTTAGGGGCAGCGATGAACACTGAAGCTTTCTTT. This codes for CASSLGAAMNTEAFF. The rearrangement links TRBV28 to TRBJ1-1; tentative D call: TRBD1 (5 bases). Trimming pared 2 bases from V and 0 bases from J, leaving 10 bases between. Germline CDR1 and CDR2: MDHEN and SYDVKM. CDR3 length equals 15 residues. The whole variable domain, filled in from reference TRBV28 and TRBJ1-1, reads DVKVTQSSRYLVKRTGEKVFLECVQDMDHENMFWYRQDPGLGLRLIYFSYDVKMKEKGDIPEGYSVSREKKERFSLILESASTNQTSMYLCASSLGAAMNTEAFFGQGTRLTVV.

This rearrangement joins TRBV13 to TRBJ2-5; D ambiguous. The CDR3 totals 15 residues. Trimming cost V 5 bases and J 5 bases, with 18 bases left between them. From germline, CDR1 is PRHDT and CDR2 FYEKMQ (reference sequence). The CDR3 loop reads CASSQTAGPLETQYF. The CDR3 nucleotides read TGTGCCAGCAGCCAAACTGCAGGTCCCTTGGAGACCCAGTACTTC.

The CDR3 sequence is CASSLTAQGSGNTIYF. Here the CDR3 DNA reads TGCGCCAGCAGCTTGACAGCGCAGGGCTCTGGAAACACCATATATTTT. The gene calls are TRBV5-1 and TRBJ1-3; D is perhaps TRBD1 (5 bases). The ends were cut back, 1 base at V and 0 bases at J, with 11 bases in the middle. The CDR3 runs to 16 residues. Germline CDR1 and CDR2: SGHRS and YFSETQ.

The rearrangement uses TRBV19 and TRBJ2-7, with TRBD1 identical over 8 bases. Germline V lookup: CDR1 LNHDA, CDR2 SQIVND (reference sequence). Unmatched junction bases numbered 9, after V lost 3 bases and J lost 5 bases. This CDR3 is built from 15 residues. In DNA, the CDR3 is TGTGCCAGTAGTATTCCCAGGACAGGGAGGAACGAGCAGTACTTC. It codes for CASSIPRTGRNEQYF.

The CDR3 DNA follows: TGTGCCAGCAGCCTAAATGGCGGGGCTAGCACAGATACGCAGTATTTT. Its translation is CASSLNGGASTDTQYF. The chain links TRBV7-2 to TRBJ2-3; possibly TRBD2 for D (6 bases). The CDR3 loop spans 16 amino acids. CDR1 is SGHTA, CDR2 FQGNSA, per germline. Trimming removed 5 bases from V and 0 bases from J, with 15 bases in between.

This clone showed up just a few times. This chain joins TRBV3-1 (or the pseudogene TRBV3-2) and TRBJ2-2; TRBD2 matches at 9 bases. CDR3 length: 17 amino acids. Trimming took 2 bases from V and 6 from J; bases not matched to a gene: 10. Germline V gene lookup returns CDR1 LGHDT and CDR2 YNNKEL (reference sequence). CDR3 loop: CASSQQVAGGAAGELFF. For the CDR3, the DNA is TGTGCCAGCAGCCAACAAGTGGCGGGAGGGGCGGCCGGGGAGCTGTTTTTT.

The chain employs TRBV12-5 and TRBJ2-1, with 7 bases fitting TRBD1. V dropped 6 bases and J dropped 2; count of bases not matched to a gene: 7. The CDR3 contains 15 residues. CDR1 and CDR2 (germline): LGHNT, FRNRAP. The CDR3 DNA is TGTGCTAGTGGCCAACAAGGGACAGCCTACAATGAGCAGTTCTTC. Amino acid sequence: CASGQQGTAYNEQFF. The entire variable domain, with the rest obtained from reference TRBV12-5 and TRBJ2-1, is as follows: DARVTQTPRHKVTEMGQEVTMRCQPILGHNTVFWYRQTMMQGLELLAYFRNRAPLDDSGMPKDRFSAEMPDATLATLKIQPSEPRDSAVYFCASGQQGTAYNEQFFGPGTRLTVL.

CDR3 sequence: CASRWGGEQFF. CDR3 sequence (DNA): TGTGCCAGCAGGTGGGGAGGTGAGCAGTTCTTC. The chain has TRBV3-1 (or the pseudogene TRBV3-2) and TRBJ2-1; tentatively, D is TRBD2 (6 bases). CDR1 is LGHDT and CDR2 is YNNKEL in the germline V gene (reference sequence). The CDR3 runs 11 residues. The ends were cut back, 6 bases at V and 9 bases at J, with 9 bases in the middle.